The rows below give T cell receptor beta chains drawn from one sample of a study of Graves' ophthalmopathy and Graves' hyperthyroidism. TCRdb recomputed calls from the multiplex PCR reads with MiXCR, one row per CDR3 protein. The sample shows 620,000 or so distinct CDR3 sequences, over 20% of them seen only once. The sample comprised peripheral blood. The receptors stem from a woman in her late teens or twenties with stable Graves' hyperthyroidism. Some clones in this sample may be carry-over from other donors' samples. Both conserved end residues are part of each CDR3.

J: TRBJ2-6
V: TRBV18
CDR3: CASSLPRGRGANVLTF

J: TRBJ1-2
V: TRBV6-5
CDR3: CASSYSGAANYGYTF

J: TRBJ1-1
V: TRBV6-2/TRBV6-3
CDR3: CASSYSYPRTGRRSSEAFF

J: TRBJ1-5
V: TRBV11-2
CDR3: CASSPTGGIEPQHF

J: TRBJ2-2
V: TRBV10-3
CDR3: CAISDREGMGTGELFF

J: TRBJ1-2
V: TRBV6-5
CDR3: CASSFRDGANYGYTF

J: TRBJ2-4
V: TRBV5-8
CDR3: CASSLGRTQNIQYF

J: TRBJ2-6
V: TRBV6-5
CDR3: CASSSRSFRANVLTF

J: TRBJ1-2
V: TRBV20-1
CDR3: CSAERGALGYTF

J: TRBJ1-6
V: TRBV29-1
CDR3: CSVAAGSGSPLHF

J: TRBJ2-7
V: TRBV30
CDR3: CAWKRQDPEQYF

J: TRBJ2-7
V: TRBV20-1
CDR3: CSAREHRGYEQYF

J: TRBJ2-2
V: TRBV12-3/TRBV12-4
CDR3: CASSFVRGGGDTGELFF

J: TRBJ1-1
V: TRBV30
CDR3: CAWWRTVNTEAFF

J: TRBJ1-6
V: TRBV6-1
CDR3: CASSEALGWPGPSALHF

J: TRBJ1-2
V: TRBV11-2
CDR3: CASSLVGQAPSYGYTF

J: TRBJ2-5
V: TRBV20-1
CDR3: CSAREFRTSGLEEETQYF

J: TRBJ1-1
V: TRBV6-1
CDR3: CASRTSWTATNTEAFF

J: TRBJ2-4
V: TRBV5-1
CDR3: CASSIPVANMDIKYF

J: TRBJ1-5
V: TRBV6-1
CDR3: CASSPGGGTDNQPQHF

J: TRBJ2-5
V: TRBV7-2
CDR3: CASAGQRDQVGETQYF

J: TRBJ1-6
V: TRBV28
CDR3: CASSGTENSPLHF

J: TRBJ2-5
V: TRBV6-5
CDR3: CASSYRRPVGQETQYF

J: TRBJ1-2
V: TRBV19
CDR3: CASSTQLYGYTF

J: TRBJ1-1
V: TRBV7-6
CDR3: CASRPAPQLLDTEAFF

J: TRBJ2-5
V: TRBV2
CDR3: CASSEGDRPAQYF

J: TRBJ1-5
V: TRBV2
CDR3: CASRMTGNGQPQHF

J: TRBJ1-3
V: TRBV7-8
CDR3: CASSFGQGLFGNTIYF

J: TRBJ2-7
V: TRBV6-1
CDR3: CASSAGVPGEQYF

J: TRBJ1-1
V: TRBV5-1
CDR3: CASSIRDVTEAFF

J: TRBJ1-1
V: TRBV15
CDR3: CATSRDDSKNTEAFF

J: TRBJ2-4
V: TRBV10-3
CDR3: CAISGIAKNIQYF